Below are 31 T cell receptor beta chains sequenced from a single sample in a study of molecular identifiers for immune sequencing clone quantification. TCRdb reprocessed the PCR reads via MiXCR and lists one record per CDR3 protein. The table records roughly 630,000 distinct CDR3 sequences, about 25% of them present only once. The material sequenced was naive CD8+ T cells from blood, with Jurkat cell RNA spiked in. The subset denotes: FACS-sorted CD8+CD4-CCR7+CD45RA+ naive T cells. Every receptor here comes from a human donor in good health. Some libraries in this study had Jurkat cell RNA spiked in.

Comments on this clonotype: A much larger clone lies a single base off, so this may be a read error. V and J are TRBV10-2 and TRBJ1-2, with D tentatively TRBD1 (5 bases). The CDR3 extends over 13 amino acids. Germline CDR1 and CDR2: WSHSY and SAAADI. The CDR3 is CGSSRDRLYGYTF. The CDR3 DNA reads as TGCGGCAGCAGTCGGGACCGATTATATGGCTACACCTTC.

As for this clonotype: A much larger clone lies one base from this, so it may be a read error. The V gene is TRBV6-6, the J gene TRBJ2-1; D is unclear. The CDR3 length is 14 residues. Germline lookup yields CDR1 MNHNY and CDR2 SVGAGI (reference sequence). The CDR3 loop is CASSYSDGGNVQFF. CDR3 in DNA: TGTGCCAGCAGTTACTCGGACGGCGGTAATGTGCAGTTCTTC.

This clonotype has just a few counts. This chain uses TRBV15 with TRBJ2-6; unclear D gene. CDR3 length: 16 residues. Between the trimmed V and J ends, which lost 1 base and 4 bases, there was a span of 11 bases. The germline CDR1 and CDR2 sequences are LNHNV and YYDKDF (reference sequence). CDR3 sequence (DNA): TGTGCCACCAGCAGAGCCACGGTCGCCGGGGCCAACGTCCTGACTTTC. Translated: CATSRATVAGANVLTF.

At least ten counts were recorded for this clonotype. This chain joins TRBV6-6 and TRBJ2-7; 7 nucleotides line up with TRBD1. The V and J ends lost 2 bases and 2 bases, in that order; junction bases with no gene match: 3. The CDR3 length is 14 residues. CDR1 is MNHNY and CDR2 is SVGAGI in the germline V gene (reference sequence). The CDR3 sequence: CASSYVGQAYEQYF. CDR3 nucleotide sequence: TGTGCCAGCAGTTACGTTGGACAGGCCTACGAGCAGTACTTC.

This clonotype was seen at least ten times. The J gene is TRBJ2-7, the V gene TRBV4-1; 10 bases map to TRBD1. CDR3 length equals 15 residues. Germline CDR1 reads MGHRA; CDR2 reads YSYEKL. Trimming took 1 base from V and 2 from J; bases not matched to a gene: 2. CDR3 nucleotides: TGCGCCAGCAGCCAAGGACAGGGGGCGGCCTACGAGCAGTACTTC. Amino acid sequence: CASSQGQGAAYEQYF.

Ten or more counts support this clonotype. The V and J genes are TRBV29-1 and TRBJ2-3; the D is unclear. Trimming shortened V by 5 bases and J by 6 bases, and 6 bases separated the two germline ends. CDR3 length: 10 amino acids. Germline loops: CDR1 SQVTM, CDR2 ANQGSEA. CDR3 sequence reads: CSVSLDTQYF. The DNA for the CDR3 is TGCAGCGTTTCGCTGGATACGCAGTATTTT.

This clonotype was detected only a few times. The chain combines TRBV3-1 with TRBJ2-5; D ambiguous. Germline V gene data show CDR1 as LGHDT and CDR2 as YNNKEL (reference sequence). V lost 3 bases and J 0 bases, leaving 11 bases between the germline ends. The CDR3 consists of 15 residues. CDR3 nucleotides: TGTGCCAGCAGCCACAGATCTGAGTACCAAGAGACCCAGTACTTC. Amino acid sequence: CASSHRSEYQETQYF.

This clonotype has ten or more counts. The genes are TRBV4-1 and TRBJ1-6; no reliable D call. Deletions cut 5 bases from V and 3 bases from J, with 11 bases between. Germline V lookup: CDR1 MGHRA, CDR2 YSYEKL. The CDR3 sequence is 15 residues long. The CDR3, as DNA: TGCGCCAGCAGCACCCCGACGGGCTATAATTCACCCCTCCACTTT. It encodes CASSTPTGYNSPLHF.

This clonotype was detected only a few times. The V gene is TRBV12-3 or TRBV12-4, the J gene TRBJ1-3; D not certain. V was clipped by 5 bases and J by 0 bases, with 11 bases between them. This CDR3 spans 15 amino acids. CDR3 in amino acids: CASSLLPHSGNTIYF. The CDR3 DNA follows: TGTGCCAGCAGTCTCCTACCGCACTCTGGAAACACCATATATTTT.

To note about this clonotype: One end of the junction is discordant with germline, which a read error may explain. This chain joins TRBV5-3 and TRBJ2-3; D is unclear. TRBV5-3 is classed as an ORF, of uncertain function. CDR3 length: 14 residues. The CDR3 nucleotides are TGTGCCAGCAGCTTAGAGAATAGGGCAGATACGCAGTATTTT. Its translation is CASSLENRADTQYF.

Of note for this clonotype: A single base separates this from a much larger clone, so it may be a read error. The gene calls are TRBV20-1 and TRBJ1-1; D might be TRBD1 (6 bases). The CDR3 covers 14 residues. In germline, CDR1 is DFQATT, CDR2 SNEGSKA (reference sequence). In nucleotides, the CDR3 is TGCAGCGTAGTGCACAGGGATCAGCGGGCTGAAGCTTTCTTT. Its translation: CSVVHRDQRAEAFF.

Details on this clonotype: Just one base apart from a much larger clone, this may be a read error. This rearrangement joins TRBV4-3 to TRBJ2-5; 7 positions match TRBD1. This CDR3 has 15 amino acids. CDR1 is LGHNA, CDR2 YSLEER, per germline. CDR3 protein: CASSQDWGQLETQHF. CDR3 coding DNA: TGCGCCAGCAGCCAAGATTGGGGACAGCTTGAGACCCAGCACTTC.

Concerning this clonotype: Being one base from a much bigger clone, this may be a read error. CDR3 residues: CASSTVDSAGEQYF. The CDR3 nucleotides are TGCGCCAGCAGCACAGTCGACAGTGCAGGGGAGCAGTACTTC. The J gene is TRBJ2-7, the V gene TRBV5-1, with D perhaps matching TRBD1 (5 bases). V was cut by 4 bases and J by 7 bases, with 18 bases left in between. CDR3 size: 14 residues. Per germline, CDR1 SGHRS and CDR2 YFSETQ.

V gene TRBV2 combines with J gene TRBJ2-5; 7 bases agree with TRBD1. Trimming at V came to 4 bases and at J to 1 base, leaving 9 bases not matched to a gene. The CDR3 runs 16 residues. Germline V CDR1 and CDR2: SNHLY, FYNNEI. The chain's CDR3 is CASSGGGAGGQETQYF. CDR3 in DNA: TGTGCCAGCAGTGGAGGGGGAGCAGGGGGCCAAGAGACCCAGTACTTC.

Ten or more counts support this clonotype. The chain is built from TRBV7-9 and TRBJ1-1, with TRBD1 identical over 9 bases. Germline trimming cut 5 bases from V and 5 bases from J; bases unmatched to any gene: 6. Germline CDR1 SEHNR, CDR2 FQNEAQ (reference sequence). This CDR3 has 14 residues. CDR3 region: CASSSTGGETEAFF. The CDR3 nucleotides are TGTGCCAGCAGCAGTACAGGGGGCGAAACTGAAGCTTTCTTT.

This clonotype appeared many times. V usage is TRBV14 and J usage is TRBJ2-7; the match to TRBD2 covers 11 bases. V lost 1 base and J lost 2; bases outside the gene matches: 1. The germline gives CDR1 SGHDN, CDR2 FVKESK. There are 15 residues in the CDR3. CDR3 bases: TGTGCCAGCAGCCAAGGTAGCGGGAGGGCCTACGAGCAGTACTTC. Amino acids: CASSQGSGRAYEQYF.

This clonotype was seen a few times. V gene TRBV27 combines with J gene TRBJ2-1; D not resolved. V was shortened by 2 bases and J by 4 bases, with 18 bases between the two germline ends. Per germline, CDR1 MNHEY and CDR2 SMNVEV (reference sequence). There are 17 residues in the CDR3. CDR3 in amino acids: CASSLLDSLPFYNEQFF. As DNA, the CDR3 is TGTGCCAGCAGTTTACTAGACTCCCTCCCCTTTTACAATGAGCAGTTCTTC.

This clonotype was detected many times. This chain links TRBV4-2 with TRBJ2-5, with 9 positions matching TRBD1. Trimming cost V 1 base and J 5 bases; bases outside gene matches: 8. Germline V gives CDR1 LGHNA, CDR2 YNFKEQ. This CDR3 is 16 amino acids long. CDR3 sequence: CASSQVSGTGYETQYF. DNA for the CDR3: TGTGCCAGCAGCCAAGTGTCCGGGACAGGGTATGAGACCCAGTACTTC.

A word on this clonotype: One base away lies a much larger clone, so this may be a sequencing read error. The chain has TRBV7-9 and TRBJ2-7; TRBD2 matches at 9 bases. The CDR3 length is 13 residues. CDR1 is SEHNR, CDR2 FQNEAQ, per germline (reference sequence). In DNA, the CDR3 is TGTGCCGGCAGCCCCGGGACTAGCAACGAGCAGTACTTC. It is translated as CAGSPGTSNEQYF. Combining the CDR3 with reference TRBV7-9 and TRBJ2-7 gives the whole variable domain DTGVSQNPRHKITKRGQNVTFRCDPISEHNRLYWYRQTLGQGPEFLTYFQNEAQLEKSRLLSDRFSAERPKGSFSTLEIQRTEQGDSAMYLCAGSPGTSNEQYFGPGTRLTVT.

V and J are TRBV7-9 and TRBJ2-7, with TRBD2 matching over 9 bases. Per germline, CDR1 SEHNR and CDR2 FQNEAQ (reference sequence). The V and J ends lost 2 bases and 5 bases, in that order; junction bases with no gene match: 4. The CDR3 extends over 14 amino acids. CDR3 region: CASSLPAGGDEQYF. The DNA of the CDR3 is TGTGCCAGCAGCTTACCAGCGGGAGGTGACGAGCAGTACTTC.

For this clonotype: One end of the junction fails to match germline, which may point to a read error. This chain links TRBV6-1 with TRBJ2-2; 7 bases agree with TRBD1. CDR1 and CDR2 (germline): MNHNS, SASEGT. CDR3 length: 15 residues. CDR3 nucleotide sequence: TGTGCCAGCAGTCAGAACAGGGGCCCCACCGGGGAGCCGTTTTTT. It translates to CASSQNRGPTGEPFF.

About this clonotype: A clone one base away is much larger, so this may be a read error. V gene TRBV20-1 combines with J gene TRBJ2-4; TRBD2 is a possible D gene (6 bases). Looked up from germline, CDR1 is DFQATT and CDR2 is SNEGSKA (reference sequence). The CDR3 has 14 amino acids. The DNA for the CDR3 is TGCCGTGCCGATAGCGGACTAGCCAAAAACATTCAGTACTTC. Translated: CRADSGLAKNIQYF.

Remarks on this clonotype: Just one base apart from a much larger clone, this may be a read error. V is TRBV4-1 and J is TRBJ1-4, with TRBD1 matching over 9 bases. CDR3 size: 15 residues. CDR1 is MGHRA and CDR2 is YSYEKL in the germline V gene. This CDR3 reads CASSSPTGGTEKLSF. The CDR3 DNA reads as TGCGCCAGCAGCTCCCCGACAGGGGGTACTGAAAAACTGTCTTTT.

On this clonotype itself: A read error may produce the germline difference seen at one junction end. Here the CDR3 DNA reads TGTGACAGCAGCTTAGCCCGGATACACTATGGATACACCTTC. It yields the protein CDSSLARIHYGYTF. V is TRBV13 and J is TRBJ1-2; D not certain. Germline CDR1 and CDR2: PRHDT and FYEKMQ (reference sequence). This CDR3 contains 14 residues.

This clonotype was picked up many times. This chain links TRBV12-3 or TRBV12-4 with TRBJ1-1; D unresolved. V lost 1 base and J 1 base, leaving 13 bases between the germline ends. The CDR3 spans 16 residues. CDR3 in amino acids: CASSLGFRETNTEAFF. DNA for the CDR3: TGTGCCAGCAGTTTAGGGTTCCGGGAAACGAACACTGAAGCTTTCTTT.

This clonotype was counted a few times. The chain carries TRBV11-2 and TRBJ2-7; TRBD1 agrees at 8 bases. This CDR3 contains 15 residues. Germline values: CDR1 SGHAT, CDR2 FQNNGV. V gave up 2 bases and J gave up 3 bases; unmatched junction bases: 6. The CDR3 here is CASSLLGQGYYEQYF. For the CDR3, the DNA is TGTGCCAGCAGCTTATTAGGACAGGGATACTACGAGCAGTACTTC.

The rearrangement joins TRBV24-1 to TRBJ2-1; 8 bases are a match to TRBD2. This CDR3 region has 13 residues. Trimming took 5 bases from V and 7 from J; bases not matched to a gene: 3. Germline CDR1 and CDR2: KGHDR and SFDVKD. This CDR3 reads CATSVSSGNEQFF. The CDR3, as DNA: TGTGCCACCAGTGTTTCTAGCGGGAATGAGCAGTTCTTC.

This clonotype came up many times. In DNA, the CDR3 is TGCAGTGCTAGAGGGGGACAGTGGAATTCACCCCTCCACTTT. This sequence encodes CSARGGQWNSPLHF. The chain links TRBV20-1 to TRBJ1-6, with 7 positions matching TRBD1. The CDR3 covers 14 residues. J was trimmed by 7 bases and V by 1 base; bases with no gene match: 4. Germline CDR1 and CDR2: DFQATT and SNEGSKA (reference sequence).

Written as DNA, the CDR3 is TGTGCCAGCAGCGCTACAGGGTTCTCCTACAATGAGCAGTTCTTC. It translates to CASSATGFSYNEQFF. The V gene is TRBV9, the J gene TRBJ2-1; perhaps TRBD1 as D (6 bases). Germline V lookup: CDR1 SGDLS, CDR2 YYNGEE. This CDR3 has 15 amino acids. Deletions cut 3 bases from V and 0 bases from J, with 10 bases between.

V usage is TRBV3-1 and J usage is TRBJ2-2; TRBD2 agrees at 9 bases. V gave up 7 bases and J gave up 8 bases; unmatched junction bases: 17. Per germline, CDR1 LGHDT and CDR2 YNNKEL (reference sequence). This CDR3 contains 17 residues. CDR3 DNA: TGTGCCAGCAACATAATGACTAGCGGAGCCCACCAAGGGGAGCTGTTTTTT. Residues: CASNIMTSGAHQGELFF.

This clonotype was seen only a few times. V and J are TRBV27 and TRBJ2-7; D is perhaps TRBD1 (5 bases). Trimming removed 5 bases from V and 1 base from J, with 15 bases in between. Germline V gene sequence: CDR1 MNHEY, CDR2 SMNVEV (reference sequence). The CDR3 consists of 15 residues. This CDR3 is CASSSRVQASYEQYF. The CDR3 DNA sequence: TGTGCCAGCAGTAGCAGAGTACAGGCTTCCTACGAGCAGTACTTC.